This T cell receptor beta chain was identified in a study of T cell changes during pregnancy in multiple sclerosis. Sequenced by immunoSEQ multiplex PCR; TCRdb stores in-frame clones only, minus some. The sample lists roughly 90,000 clones, almost 95% occurring once. Trimming cost V 0 bases and J 8 bases, with 5 bases left between them. Germline V gene data show CDR1 as LGHNA and CDR2 as YNFKEQ. This CDR3 region has 12 residues. The chain joins TRBV4-2 to TRBJ2-1, with unresolved D. The sequenced sample was peripheral blood, obtained in the third trimester of pregnancy. The TCR originated in a female donor with multiple sclerosis, enrolled in a pregnancy study. The CDR3 loop reads CASSQDFDEQFF. CDR3 nucleotide sequence: TGTGCCAGCAGCCAAGATTTCGATGAGCAGTTCTTC.